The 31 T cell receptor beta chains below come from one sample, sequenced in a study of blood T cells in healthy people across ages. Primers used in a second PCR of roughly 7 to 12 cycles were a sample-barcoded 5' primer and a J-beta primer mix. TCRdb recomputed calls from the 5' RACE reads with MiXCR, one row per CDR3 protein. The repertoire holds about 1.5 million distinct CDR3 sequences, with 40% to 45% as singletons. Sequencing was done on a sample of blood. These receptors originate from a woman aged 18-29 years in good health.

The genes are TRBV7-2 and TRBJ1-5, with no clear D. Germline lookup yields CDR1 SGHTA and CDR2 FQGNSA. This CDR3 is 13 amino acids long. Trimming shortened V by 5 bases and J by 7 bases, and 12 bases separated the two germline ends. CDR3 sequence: CASSRFASQPQHF. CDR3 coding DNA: TGTGCCAGCAGCCGGTTCGCTAGCCAGCCCCAGCATTTT.

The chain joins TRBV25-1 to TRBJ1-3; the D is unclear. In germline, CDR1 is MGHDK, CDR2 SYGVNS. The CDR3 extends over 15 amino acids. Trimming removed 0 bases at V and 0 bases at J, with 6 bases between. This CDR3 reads CASSEYRHSGNTIYF. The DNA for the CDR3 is TGTGCCAGCAGTGAATATCGCCACTCTGGAAACACCATATATTTT. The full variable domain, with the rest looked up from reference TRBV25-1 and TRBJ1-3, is EADIYQTPRYLVIGTGKKITLECSQTMGHDKMYWYQQDPGMELHLIHYSYGVNSTEKGDLSSESTVSRIRTEHFPLTLESARPSHTSQYLCASSEYRHSGNTIYFGEGSWLTVV.

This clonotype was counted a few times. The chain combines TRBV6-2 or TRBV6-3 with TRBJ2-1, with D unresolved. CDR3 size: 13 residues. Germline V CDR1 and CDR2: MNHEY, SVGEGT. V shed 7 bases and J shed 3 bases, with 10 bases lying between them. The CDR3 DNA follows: TGTGCCAGCATGCGCAGACTCTACAATGAGCAGTTCTTC. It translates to CASMRRLYNEQFF.

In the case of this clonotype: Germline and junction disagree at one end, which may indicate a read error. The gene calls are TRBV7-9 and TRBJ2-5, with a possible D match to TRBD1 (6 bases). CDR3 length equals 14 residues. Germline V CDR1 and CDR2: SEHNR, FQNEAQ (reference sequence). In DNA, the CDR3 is TGTGCCAGCACACTAGACAGGTTTCAAGAGGCCCAGTACTTC. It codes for CASTLDRFQEAQYF. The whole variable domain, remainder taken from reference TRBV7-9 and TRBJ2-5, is DTGVSQNPRHKITKRGQNVTFRCDPISEHNRLYWYRQTLGQGPEFLTYFQNEAQLEKSRLLSDRFSAERPKGSFSTLEIQRTEQGDSAMYLCASTLDRFQEAQYFGPGTRLLVL.

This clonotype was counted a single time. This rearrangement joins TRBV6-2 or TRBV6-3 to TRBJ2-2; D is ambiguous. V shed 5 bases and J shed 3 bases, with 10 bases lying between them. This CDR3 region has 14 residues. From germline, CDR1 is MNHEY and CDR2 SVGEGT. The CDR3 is CASSLTPYTGELFF. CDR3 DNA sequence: TGTGCCAGCAGTCTTACACCTTACACCGGGGAGCTGTTTTTT.

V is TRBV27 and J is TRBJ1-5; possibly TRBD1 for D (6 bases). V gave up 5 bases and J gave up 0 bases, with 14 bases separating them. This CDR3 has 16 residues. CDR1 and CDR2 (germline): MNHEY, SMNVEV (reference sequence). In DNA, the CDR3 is TGTGCCAGCAGTGCATCGACAGGACATAGCAATCAGCCCCAGCATTTT. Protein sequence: CASSASTGHSNQPQHF.

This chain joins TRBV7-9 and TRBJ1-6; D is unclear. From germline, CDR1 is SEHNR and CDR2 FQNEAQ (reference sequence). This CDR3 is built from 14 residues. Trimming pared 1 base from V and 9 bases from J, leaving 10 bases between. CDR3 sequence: CASSLGNDGSPLHF. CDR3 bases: TGTGCCAGCAGCTTAGGCAACGATGGTTCACCCCTCCACTTT.

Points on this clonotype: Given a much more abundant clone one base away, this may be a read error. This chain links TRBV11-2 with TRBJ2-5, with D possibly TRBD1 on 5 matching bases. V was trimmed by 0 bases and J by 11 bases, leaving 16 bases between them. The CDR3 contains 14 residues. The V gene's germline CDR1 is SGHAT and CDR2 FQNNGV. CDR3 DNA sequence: TGTGCCAGCAGCTTAGATCCAGGGTACAATGAGCAGTACTTC. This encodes CASSLDPGYNEQYF. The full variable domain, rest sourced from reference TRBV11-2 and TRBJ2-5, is EAGVAQSPRYKIIEKRQSVAFWCNPISGHATLYWYQQILGQGPKLLIQFQNNGVVDDSQLPKDRFSAERLKGVDSTLKIQPAKLEDSAVYLCASSLDPGYNEQYFGPGTRLLVL.

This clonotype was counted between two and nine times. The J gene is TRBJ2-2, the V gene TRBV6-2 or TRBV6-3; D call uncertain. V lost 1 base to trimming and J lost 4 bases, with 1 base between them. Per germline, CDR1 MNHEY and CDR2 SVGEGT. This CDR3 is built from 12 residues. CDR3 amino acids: CASSYFTGELFF. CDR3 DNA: TGTGCCAGCAGTTACTTCACCGGGGAGCTGTTTTTT.

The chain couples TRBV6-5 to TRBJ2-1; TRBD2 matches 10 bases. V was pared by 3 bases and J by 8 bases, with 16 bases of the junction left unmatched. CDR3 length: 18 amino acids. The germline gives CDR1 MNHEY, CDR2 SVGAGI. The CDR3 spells CASSYGNLAGAAMDEQFF. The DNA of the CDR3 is TGTGCCAGCAGTTATGGGAACCTAGCGGGGGCCGCTATGGATGAGCAGTTCTTC.

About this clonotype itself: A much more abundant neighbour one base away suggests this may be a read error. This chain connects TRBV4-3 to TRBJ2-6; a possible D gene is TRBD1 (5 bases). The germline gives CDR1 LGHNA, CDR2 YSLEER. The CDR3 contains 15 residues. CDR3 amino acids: CASSLTVGKADVLTF. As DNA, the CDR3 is TGCGCCAGCAGCCTGACAGTGGGCAAGGCCGACGTCCTGACTTTC.

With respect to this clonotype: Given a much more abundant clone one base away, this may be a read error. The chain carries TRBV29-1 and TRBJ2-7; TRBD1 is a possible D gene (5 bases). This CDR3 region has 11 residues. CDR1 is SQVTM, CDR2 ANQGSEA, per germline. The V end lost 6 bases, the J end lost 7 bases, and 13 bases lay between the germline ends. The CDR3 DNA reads TGCAGCGTAGGGGCCGACGGTGAGCAGTACTTC. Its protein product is CSVGADGEQYF.

CDR3 coding DNA: TGTGCCAGCAGCCTCTTTCCGACAGGGGGACTGGCCCCGCAGTATTTT. Amino acid sequence: CASSLFPTGGLAPQYF. The J gene is TRBJ2-3, the V gene TRBV7-3, with 9 positions matching TRBD1. This CDR3 is built from 16 residues. V lost 5 bases, J lost 10 bases, and 16 bases stayed unmatched. Germline lookup yields CDR1 SGHTA and CDR2 FQGTGA.

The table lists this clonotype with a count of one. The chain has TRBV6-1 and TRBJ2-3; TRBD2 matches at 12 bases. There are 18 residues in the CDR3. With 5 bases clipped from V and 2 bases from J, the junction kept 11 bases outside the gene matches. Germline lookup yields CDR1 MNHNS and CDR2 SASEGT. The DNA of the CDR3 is TGTGCCAGCAGTCTCCAATCCGGACTAGCGGGGACCACAGATACGCAGTATTTT. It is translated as CASSLQSGLAGTTDTQYF.

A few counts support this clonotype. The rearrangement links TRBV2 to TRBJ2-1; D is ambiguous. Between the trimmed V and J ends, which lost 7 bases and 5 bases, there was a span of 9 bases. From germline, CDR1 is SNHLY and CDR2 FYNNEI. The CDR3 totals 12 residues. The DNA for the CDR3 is TGTGCCAGCAAGGACCATCACAATGAGCAGTTCTTC. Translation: CASKDHHNEQFF.

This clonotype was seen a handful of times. This chain's CDR3 is CSARRDRGTDTQYF. The CDR3 DNA reads as TGCAGTGCTAGAAGAGACAGGGGCACAGATACGCAGTATTTT. This chain links TRBV20-1 with TRBJ2-3, with 7 positions matching TRBD1. Germline values: CDR1 DFQATT, CDR2 SNEGSKA (reference sequence). The CDR3 consists of 14 residues. Germline trimming cut 2 bases from V and 1 base from J; bases unmatched to any gene: 3.

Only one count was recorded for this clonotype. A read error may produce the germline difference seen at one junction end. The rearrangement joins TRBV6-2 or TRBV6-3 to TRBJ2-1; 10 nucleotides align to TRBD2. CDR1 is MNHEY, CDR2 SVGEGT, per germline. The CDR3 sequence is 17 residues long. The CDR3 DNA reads TGTGTCAGCAGTTACGCTAGCGGGGGACCTCTCGACAATGAGCAGTTCTTC. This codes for CVSSYASGGPLDNEQFF.

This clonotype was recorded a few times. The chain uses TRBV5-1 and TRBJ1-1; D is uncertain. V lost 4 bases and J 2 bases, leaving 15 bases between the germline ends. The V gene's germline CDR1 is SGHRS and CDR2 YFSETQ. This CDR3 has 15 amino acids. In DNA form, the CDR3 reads TGCGCCAGCAGCCAAGACGGAGATTTTAACACTGAAGCTTTCTTT. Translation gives CASSQDGDFNTEAFF.

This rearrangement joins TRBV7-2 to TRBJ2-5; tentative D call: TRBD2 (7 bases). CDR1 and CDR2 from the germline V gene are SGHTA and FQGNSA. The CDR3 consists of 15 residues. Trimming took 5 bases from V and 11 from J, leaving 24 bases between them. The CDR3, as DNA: TGTGCCAGCAGCCCCCGCGGGGGCTCCTACAATGGGCAGTACTTC. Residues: CASSPRGGSYNGQYF.

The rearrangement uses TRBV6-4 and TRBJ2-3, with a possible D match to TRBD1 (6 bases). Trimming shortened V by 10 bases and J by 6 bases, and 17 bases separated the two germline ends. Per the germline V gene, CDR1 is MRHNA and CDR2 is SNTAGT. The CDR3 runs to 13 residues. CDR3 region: CATNLKGVDTQYF. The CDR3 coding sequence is TGTGCCACAAACCTCAAGGGGGTTGATACGCAGTATTTT.

The CDR3 coding sequence is TGTGCCAGCAGTTTACAGGGGTGGAGTGAAAAACTGTTTTTT. This sequence encodes CASSLQGWSEKLFF. V gene TRBV27 combines with J gene TRBJ1-4; tentatively, D is TRBD1 (6 bases). V was trimmed by 2 bases and J by 7 bases, leaving 11 bases between them. Germline loops: CDR1 MNHEY, CDR2 SMNVEV (reference sequence). The CDR3 length is 14 residues.

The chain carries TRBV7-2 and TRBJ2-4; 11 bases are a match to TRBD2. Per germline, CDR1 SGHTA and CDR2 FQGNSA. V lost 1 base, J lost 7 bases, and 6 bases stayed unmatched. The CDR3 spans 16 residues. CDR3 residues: CASSLVRLAGGNIQYF. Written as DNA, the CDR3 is TGTGCCAGCAGCTTAGTGCGCCTAGCGGGGGGCAACATTCAGTACTTC. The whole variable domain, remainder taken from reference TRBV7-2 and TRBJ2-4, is GAGVSQSPSNKVTEKGKDVELRCDPISGHTALYWYRQSLGQGLEFLIYFQGNSAPDKSGLPSDRFSAERTGGSVSTLTIQRTQQEDSAVYLCASSLVRLAGGNIQYFGAGTRLSVL.

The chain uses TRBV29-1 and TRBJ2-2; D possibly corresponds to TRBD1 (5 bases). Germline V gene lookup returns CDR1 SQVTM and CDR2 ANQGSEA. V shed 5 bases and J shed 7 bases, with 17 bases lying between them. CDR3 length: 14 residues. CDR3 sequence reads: CSVYLRGVGGELFF. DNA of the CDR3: TGCAGCGTTTACTTAAGGGGCGTGGGCGGGGAGCTGTTTTTT.

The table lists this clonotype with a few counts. The CDR3 DNA reads TGTGCCAGCAGCAAAAACCCATACCCCACAGGGGGCAACACTGAAGCTTTCTTT. It translates to CASSKNPYPTGGNTEAFF. The chain is built from TRBV6-1 and TRBJ1-1; 9 bases are a match to TRBD1. CDR3 length equals 18 residues. Germline V gives CDR1 MNHNS, CDR2 SASEGT. With V trimmed by 6 bases and J by 2 bases, 16 bases remained unmatched.

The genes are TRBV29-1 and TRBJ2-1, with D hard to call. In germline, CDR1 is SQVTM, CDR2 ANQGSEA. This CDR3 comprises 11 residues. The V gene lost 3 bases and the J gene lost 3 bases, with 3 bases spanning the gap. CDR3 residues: CSVDLYNEQFF. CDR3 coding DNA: TGCAGCGTTGATCTCTACAATGAGCAGTTCTTC.

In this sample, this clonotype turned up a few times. CDR3 sequence (DNA): TGCGCCAGCACCCCAAGCGGGCAATCCTACAATGAGCAGTTCTTC. It encodes CASTPSGQSYNEQFF. The chain links TRBV5-1 to TRBJ2-1; a weak D match, TRBD2 (6 bases). V was shortened by 6 bases and J by 1 base, with 14 bases between the two germline ends. This CDR3 comprises 15 residues. The V gene's germline CDR1 is SGHRS and CDR2 YFSETQ. Full variable domain (outside the CDR3, taken from reference TRBV5-1 and TRBJ2-1): KAGVTQTPRYLIKTRGQQVTLSCSPISGHRSVSWYQQTPGQGLQFLFEYFSETQRNKGNFPGRFSGRQFSNSRSEMNVSTLELGDSALYLCASTPSGQSYNEQFFGPGTRLTVL.

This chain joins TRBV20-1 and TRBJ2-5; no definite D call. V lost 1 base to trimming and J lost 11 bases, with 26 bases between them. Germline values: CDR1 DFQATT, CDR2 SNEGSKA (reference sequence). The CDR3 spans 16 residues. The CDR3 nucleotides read TGCAGTGCTAGAGCAATTCGGCTAGTGGCCTACAATGAGCAGTACTTC. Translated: CSARAIRLVAYNEQYF.

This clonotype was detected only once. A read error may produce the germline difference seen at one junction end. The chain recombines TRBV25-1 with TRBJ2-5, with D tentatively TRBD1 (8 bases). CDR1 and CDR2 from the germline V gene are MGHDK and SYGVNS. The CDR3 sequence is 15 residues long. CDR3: CASREDRAYQGTQYF. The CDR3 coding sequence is TGTGCCAGCCGGGAGGACAGGGCGTACCAAGGGACCCAGTACTTC.

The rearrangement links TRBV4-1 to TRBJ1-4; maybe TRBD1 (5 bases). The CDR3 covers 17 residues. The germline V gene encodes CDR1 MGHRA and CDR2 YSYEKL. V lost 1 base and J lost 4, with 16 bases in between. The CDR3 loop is CASSQVFIGGGNEKLFF. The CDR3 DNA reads TGCGCCAGCAGCCAAGTTTTCATCGGGGGAGGTAATGAAAAACTGTTTTTT.

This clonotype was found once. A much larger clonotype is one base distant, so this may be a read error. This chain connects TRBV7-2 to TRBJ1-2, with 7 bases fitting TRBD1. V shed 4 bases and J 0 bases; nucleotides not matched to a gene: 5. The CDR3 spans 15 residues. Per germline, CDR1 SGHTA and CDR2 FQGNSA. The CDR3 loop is CASSSAGTANYGYTF. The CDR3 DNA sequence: TGTGCCAGCAGCTCAGCCGGGACAGCTAACTATGGCTACACCTTC.

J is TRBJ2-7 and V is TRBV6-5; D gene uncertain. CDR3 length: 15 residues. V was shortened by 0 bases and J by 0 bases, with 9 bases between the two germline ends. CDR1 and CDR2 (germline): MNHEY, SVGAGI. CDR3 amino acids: CASSYSERYSYEQYF. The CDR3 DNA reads TGTGCCAGCAGTTACTCGGAACGGTACTCCTACGAGCAGTACTTC.